These 4 T cell receptor beta chains were sequenced from one sample in a study of blood T cell repertoires in COVID-19 (dated by TCRdb to the early 2020s). Libraries were prepared through the immunoSEQ multiplex PCR assay. The table was pulled from immuneACCESS by TCRdb, which kept in-frame rearrangements only. Such tables lose some clones; where checked, under half of the loss comes from unresolved V genes, and the rest has no known cause. This sample comprises 250,000 to 350,000 clones, around 87% of them detected only once. Roughly 2.3% of the sample lies in the top ten. The sample comprised peripheral blood. Source of these receptors: a man aged 18 to 30 with active or convalescent COVID-19.

V and J are TRBV28 and TRBJ2-7; maybe TRBD2 (6 bases). The CDR3 length is 13 residues. V was shortened by 5 bases and J by 2 bases, with 10 bases between the two germline ends. Germline-derived CDR1 and CDR2 are MDHEN and SYDVKM. The CDR3 DNA reads TGTGCCAGCAGTGGCGGGATCCCCTACGAGCAGTACTTC. Protein: CASSGGIPYEQYF. Looking up the rest from reference TRBV28 and TRBJ2-7 gives the full variable domain: DVKVTQSSRYLVKRTGEKVFLECVQDMDHENMFWYRQDPGLGLRLIYFSYDVKMKEKGDIPEGYSVSREKKERFSLILESASTNQTSMYLCASSGGIPYEQYFGPGTRLTVT.

V usage is TRBV4-1 and J usage is TRBJ1-5, with 7 bases aligning to TRBD1. This CDR3 spans 16 amino acids. CDR1 is MGHRA and CDR2 is YSYEKL in the germline V gene. V lost 0 bases, J lost 4 bases, and 6 bases stayed unmatched. CDR3 sequence reads: CASSQDPGTANQPQHF. CDR3 coding DNA: TGCGCCAGCAGCCAAGATCCCGGGACAGCGAATCAGCCCCAGCATTTT.

This clone was counted only a few times. The chain recombines TRBV19 with TRBJ1-5; D uncertain. The V and J ends lost 1 base and 6 bases respectively, with 10 bases between them. The CDR3 runs to 14 residues. CDR1 is LNHDA and CDR2 is SQIVND in the germline V gene (reference sequence). The CDR3 DNA reads as TGTGCCAGTAGTATAGTCCGAGGCCTTCAGCCCCAGCATTTT. The encoded protein is CASSIVRGLQPQHF.

The J gene is TRBJ1-1, the V gene TRBV5-1; D is undetermined. V lost 0 bases to trimming and J lost 1 base, with 7 bases between them. The CDR3 is 14 amino acids. Germline-derived CDR1 and CDR2 are SGHRS and YFSETQ. CDR3 DNA sequence: TGCGCCAGCAGCTTGGCGCGCCAGAACACTGAAGCTTTCTTT. This encodes CASSLARQNTEAFF.